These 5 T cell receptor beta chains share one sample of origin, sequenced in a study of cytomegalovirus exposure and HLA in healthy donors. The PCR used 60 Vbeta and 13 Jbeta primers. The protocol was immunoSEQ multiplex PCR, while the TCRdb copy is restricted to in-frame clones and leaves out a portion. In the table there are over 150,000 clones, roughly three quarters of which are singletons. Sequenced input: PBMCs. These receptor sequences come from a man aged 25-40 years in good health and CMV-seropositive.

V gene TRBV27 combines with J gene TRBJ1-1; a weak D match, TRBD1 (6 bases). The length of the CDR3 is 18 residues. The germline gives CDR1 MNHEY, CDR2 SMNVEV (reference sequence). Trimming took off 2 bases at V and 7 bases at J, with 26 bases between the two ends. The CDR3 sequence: CASSLSSGGRINRREAFF. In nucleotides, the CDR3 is TGTGCCAGCAGTTTAAGCTCGGGGGGCAGGATTAACCGACGTGAAGCTTTCTTT.

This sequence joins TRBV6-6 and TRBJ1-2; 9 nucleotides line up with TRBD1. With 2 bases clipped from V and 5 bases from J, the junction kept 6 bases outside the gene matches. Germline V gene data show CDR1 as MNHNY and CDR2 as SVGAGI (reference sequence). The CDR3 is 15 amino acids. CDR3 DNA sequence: TGTGCCAGCAGTTACGGAAGGACAGGGGATTATGGCTACACCTTC. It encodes CASSYGRTGDYGYTF.

The CDR3 sequence: CASSLLAGDDTQYF. In DNA, the CDR3 is TGTGCCAGCAGCTTACTAGCGGGAGATGATACGCAGTATTTT. V usage is TRBV7-2 and J usage is TRBJ2-3; TRBD2 matches 10 bases. The CDR3 loop spans 14 amino acids. Trimming at V came to 2 bases and at J to 6 bases, leaving 2 bases not matched to a gene. The germline gives CDR1 SGHTA, CDR2 FQGNSA.

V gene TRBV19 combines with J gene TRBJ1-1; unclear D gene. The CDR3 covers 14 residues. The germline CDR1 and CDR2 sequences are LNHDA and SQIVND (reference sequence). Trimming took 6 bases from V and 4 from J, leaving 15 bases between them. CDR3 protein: CASRLVPPGTEAFF. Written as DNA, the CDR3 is TGTGCCAGTAGGTTGGTCCCCCCGGGCACTGAAGCTTTCTTT.

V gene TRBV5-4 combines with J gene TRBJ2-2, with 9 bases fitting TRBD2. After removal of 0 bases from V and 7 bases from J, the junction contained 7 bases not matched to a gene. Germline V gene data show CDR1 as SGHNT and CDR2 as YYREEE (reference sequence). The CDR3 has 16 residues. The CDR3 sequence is CASSLAGTSSIGELFF. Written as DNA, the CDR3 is TGTGCCAGCAGCTTGGCCGGGACTAGCAGTATCGGGGAGCTGTTTTTT.